The rows below give T cell receptor beta chains drawn from one sample of a study of blood T cells in healthy people across ages. Via MiXCR, TCRdb re-called the 5' RACE reads, giving one row per CDR3 protein. Of approximately 1.5 million distinct CDR3 sequences listed, about 35% are singletons. Sequencing input: blood. Receptors were obtained from a woman aged 25 to 39 in good health. Both conserved end residues are part of each CDR3. Rows give clone size only sometimes, using once, few, many, or a class for an expanded clone.

V gene	clone size	CDR3 protein
TRBV20-1	many	CSASPSGRLEQYF
TRBV28	-	CASTFTTGRSPGQGSYEQYF
TRBV28	-	CASRVGLAGGPDTQYF
TRBV29-1	-	CSVEGQDATEQYF
TRBV2	-	CASSAVTSTDTQYF
TRBV7-8	few	CASSPPGQGIQETQYF
TRBV27	-	CASSLSPGRGVNEQFF
TRBV4-1	-	CASSHTGLAVNEQFF
TRBV20-1	-	CSASFSGANVLTF
TRBV20-1	few	CSAASGIREQFF
TRBV2	-	CASRDRTIGSYEQYF
TRBV4-1	few	CASSQGTGNTGELFF
TRBV11-2	-	CASSSPLGHTVTETQYF
TRBV7-9	few	CASSIGSGLFF
TRBV12-3/TRBV12-4	few	CASRSSGAVSEQYF
TRBV12-3/TRBV12-4	-	CASSLAPTAGGLFNEQFF
TRBV9	few	CASSYQGSNEKLFF
TRBV12-3/TRBV12-4	-	CASSLDAGELFF
TRBV7-6	few	CASSLSVPGRETQYF
TRBV20-1	few	CSARSGGNLRDTQYF
TRBV3-1	few	CASSQALGQGVETQYF
TRBV6-1	few	CASSPGSGNYNEQFF